This TCR beta chain came from a study of T-cell memory formation after mild COVID-19. Whole-study results and caveats: The pre-infection memory compartment contained some responding clones, suggesting cross-reactive memory joined.

The CDR3 is 16 residues long. Trimming left V 1 base short and J 2 bases short, with 13 bases between. CDR1 is SGHVS, CDR2 FNYEAQ, per germline. TCRdb redid the calling of the 5' RACE reads with MiXCR, one entry per CDR3 protein. Of about 390,000 distinct CDR3 sequences in the sample, 16% are singletons; the top ten hold 20% to 25%. This clonotype was seen more than once but under ten times. The target antigen is unknown. The TCR was taken from a man aged 18 to 30 who had mild COVID-19 (a few samples of this study predate the infection). Cell type and time point are not known. The chain carries TRBV7-6 and TRBJ2-3; tentatively, D is TRBD2 (6 bases). The source material was PBMCs or a T cell subset sorted from them (not recorded which). DNA of the CDR3: TGTGCCAGCAGCTTAGGTAGCGGCATATCCACAGATACGCAGTATTTT. This translates into CASSLGSGISTDTQYF.